This passage covers 26 T cell receptor beta chains from one sample sequenced in a study of shared clonotypes between healthy human individuals. Using immunoSEQ multiplex PCR, the repertoire was profiled, and TCRdb retains in-frame clones only, with some absent. The sample comprises some 700,000 clones, about 92% of which are singletons, and 30% to 40% rests with the top ten. The material sequenced was memory CD8+ T cells from PBMCs. Subset specified: CD45RO+ cells pooled with CCR7-negative TemRA cells. The receptors shown here come from a man younger than 35 in good health. Some clones in this sample may be carry-over from other donors' samples.

V and J are TRBV7-3 and TRBJ2-1; D gene ambiguous. Between the trimmed V and J ends, which lost 3 bases and 9 bases, there was a span of 9 bases. The CDR3 contains 12 residues. The germline CDR1 and CDR2 sequences are SGHTA and FQGTGA. CDR3 loop: CASSLVFGEQFF. The CDR3, as DNA: TGTGCCAGCAGCTTGGTTTTCGGTGAGCAGTTCTTC. The full variable domain, with the rest looked up from reference TRBV7-3 and TRBJ2-1, is GAGVSQTPSNKVTEKGKYVELRCDPISGHTALYWYRQSLGQGPEFLIYFQGTGAADDSGLPNDRFFAVRPEGSVSTLKIQRTERGDSAVYLCASSLVFGEQFFGPGTRLTVL.

This rearrangement joins TRBV9 to TRBJ1-2; TRBD1 is a possible D gene (5 bases). Germline-derived CDR1 and CDR2 are SGDLS and YYNGEE. The CDR3 runs to 13 residues. Trimming left V 3 bases short and J 7 bases short, with 13 bases between. The CDR3, as DNA: TGTGCCAGCAGCGCCCCCGGACATCCTGGCTACACCTTC. Its protein is CASSAPGHPGYTF.

This clone appeared a single time. This chain joins TRBV11-3 and TRBJ2-7, with 12 bases aligning to TRBD2. The CDR3 covers 16 residues. CDR1 and CDR2 (germline): SGHNT, YENEEA. V shed 4 bases, J shed 7 bases, and the junction held 11 bases outside the gene matches. This CDR3 reads CASSSARLAGVREQYF. In nucleotides, the CDR3 is TGTGCCAGCAGCTCCGCAAGACTAGCGGGAGTGAGAGAGCAGTACTTC.

The rearrangement links TRBV11-2 to TRBJ2-7, with TRBD1 matching over 8 bases. The CDR3 spans 16 residues. V shed 1 base and J 6 bases; nucleotides not matched to a gene: 11. Germline V gene data show CDR1 as SGHAT and CDR2 as FQNNGV. For the CDR3, the DNA is TGTGCCAGCAGCTTAGTATGGACAGGGTGGTTGTTCGAGCAGTACTTC. This sequence encodes CASSLVWTGWLFEQYF. The full variable domain, in which reference TRBV11-2 and TRBJ2-7 provide the parts outside the CDR3, is EAGVAQSPRYKIIEKRQSVAFWCNPISGHATLYWYQQILGQGPKLLIQFQNNGVVDDSQLPKDRFSAERLKGVDSTLKIQPAKLEDSAVYLCASSLVWTGWLFEQYFGPGTRLTVT.

The CDR3 loop reads CASRDSTGEETQYF. DNA for the CDR3: TGTGCCAGCAGGGACTCGACGGGAGAGGAGACCCAGTACTTC. The rearrangement joins TRBV6-5 to TRBJ2-5, with D possibly TRBD2 on 6 matching bases. The CDR3 spans 14 residues. The germline gives CDR1 MNHEY, CDR2 SVGAGI. V shed 6 bases and J shed 5 bases, with 16 bases lying between them.

The rearrangement links TRBV9 to TRBJ2-1, with TRBD2 matching 7 bases. Germline CDR1 SGDLS, CDR2 YYNGEE. This CDR3 region has 17 residues. V was pared by 4 bases and J by 3 bases, with 13 bases of the junction left unmatched. The CDR3 loop reads CASSPPHGEGYYNEQFF. CDR3 DNA: TGTGCCAGCAGCCCACCGCATGGGGAGGGATACTACAATGAGCAGTTCTTC.

This clone was observed many times. This chain uses TRBV7-9 with TRBJ1-2; D perhaps matches TRBD1 (5 bases). This CDR3 spans 18 amino acids. V was clipped by 5 bases and J by 1 base, with 23 bases between them. Germline V gene sequence: CDR1 SEHNR, CDR2 FQNEAQ (reference sequence). CDR3 sequence reads: CASSPVEVGHIINYGYTF. The CDR3 nucleotides read TGTGCCAGCAGCCCCGTCGAGGTGGGGCACATAATTAACTATGGCTACACCTTC.

The J gene is TRBJ2-5, the V gene TRBV28, with TRBD2 matching over 15 bases. This CDR3 region has 22 residues. Germline V gene sequence: CDR1 MDHEN, CDR2 SYDVKM. The junction had 23 bases not matched to a gene; V was cut back by 7 bases and J by 2 bases. The CDR3 reads CASTLRGREGAGLAGGQETQYF. In DNA form, the CDR3 reads TGTGCCAGCACTCTAAGGGGTCGTGAGGGGGCAGGACTAGCGGGAGGGCAAGAGACCCAGTACTTC.

The chain carries TRBV19 and TRBJ2-1, with 9 bases identical to TRBD2. This CDR3 is 14 amino acids long. Germline CDR1 LNHDA, CDR2 SQIVND (reference sequence). After removal of 5 bases from V and 8 bases from J, the junction contained 7 bases not matched to a gene. The DNA for the CDR3 is TGTGCCAGTAGTCTCGGACTAGCGCAGCATGAGCAGTTCTTC. It yields the protein CASSLGLAQHEQFF.

The chain couples TRBV19 to TRBJ2-5, with a possible D match to TRBD1 (5 bases). The CDR3 is 16 amino acids. The germline V and J ends were trimmed by 5 bases and 0 bases, with 16 bases remaining between them. CDR1 and CDR2 (germline): LNHDA, SQIVND (reference sequence). This CDR3 is CASSPGRGENQETQYF. The DNA for the CDR3 is TGTGCCAGTAGTCCAGGGCGCGGAGAAAACCAAGAGACCCAGTACTTC.

The chain uses TRBV9 and TRBJ2-1; no reliable D call. The CDR3 runs 14 residues. CDR1 is SGDLS, CDR2 YYNGEE, per germline. The V end was cut by 0 bases, the J end by 6 bases, with 10 bases between. CDR3 residues: CASSVGSAPNEQFF. The CDR3 nucleotides read TGTGCCAGCAGCGTAGGATCGGCCCCCAATGAGCAGTTCTTC.

About this clone: A read error may be the cause here, since a much bigger clone is one base away. Other nucleotide sequences in the sample specify the same CDR3. The gene calls are TRBV30 and TRBJ2-7; D is perhaps TRBD2 (6 bases). Per germline, CDR1 GTSNPN and CDR2 SVGIG (reference sequence). This CDR3 has 12 amino acids. The CDR3 DNA reads TGCGCCTGGAGTGCGGGGCCCTACGAGCAGTACTTC. Its translation: CAWSAGPYEQYF. Filled out from reference TRBV30 and TRBJ2-7, the complete variable domain reads SQTIHQWPATLVQPVGSPLSLECTVEGTSNPNLYWYRQAAGRGLQLLFYSVGIGQISSEVPQNLSASRPQDRQFILSSKKLLLSDSGFYLCAWSAGPYEQYFGPGTRLTVT.

The chain joins TRBV27 to TRBJ2-7; 7 nucleotides align to TRBD2. The CDR3 runs to 12 residues. After removal of 8 bases from V and 4 bases from J, the junction contained 5 bases not matched to a gene. The germline V gene has CDR1 MNHEY and CDR2 SMNVEV (reference sequence). CDR3 in amino acids: CASGWGGYEQYF. The CDR3 DNA reads TGTGCCAGCGGATGGGGGGGGTACGAGCAGTACTTC.

The CDR3 loop reads CASSQRRTYGYTF. The CDR3, as DNA: TGCGCCAGCAGCCAACGCAGAACCTATGGCTACACCTTC. The V and J genes are TRBV4-1 and TRBJ1-2, with unresolved D. The CDR3 is 13 amino acids. Looked up from germline, CDR1 is MGHRA and CDR2 is YSYEKL. Trimming took off 2 bases at V and 4 bases at J, with 8 bases between the two ends.

The chain is built from TRBV30 and TRBJ2-1; the match to TRBD2 covers 8 bases. The CDR3 is 13 residues long. V dropped 7 bases and J dropped 3; count of bases not matched to a gene: 5. The germline CDR1 and CDR2 sequences are GTSNPN and SVGIG (reference sequence). The CDR3 region has the DNA TGTGCCTCCACCGGGACTAGCTACAATGAGCAGTTCTTC. It is translated as CASTGTSYNEQFF.

The chain combines TRBV10-3 with TRBJ2-2; TRBD2 matches at 7 bases. Losses at the gene ends were 9 bases for V and 6 bases for J; bases not matched to a gene: 10. The germline gives CDR1 ENHRY, CDR2 SYGVKD. This CDR3 comprises 14 residues. In nucleotides, the CDR3 is TGTGCCATATCCGGGGGGATAGGAGCCGGGGAGCTGTTTTTT. The encoded protein is CAISGGIGAGELFF.

This chain uses TRBV10-2 with TRBJ2-7; no definite D call. V was clipped by 2 bases and J by 2 bases, with 10 bases between them. The V gene's germline CDR1 is WSHSY and CDR2 SAAADI. CDR3 length equals 14 residues. Here the CDR3 reads CASSEVGRTYEQYF. Here the CDR3 DNA reads TGCGCCAGCAGTGAGGTCGGCAGAACCTACGAGCAGTACTTC.

CDR3 coding DNA: TGTGCCAGCAGCTCGTCAGGGTTCGAGCAGTACTTC. Amino acid sequence: CASSSSGFEQYF. J is TRBJ2-7 and V is TRBV13; TRBD1 is a possible D gene (5 bases). Germline CDR1 PRHDT, CDR2 FYEKMQ (reference sequence). CDR3 size: 12 residues. V lost 4 bases and J lost 6, with 10 bases in between. The whole variable domain, remainder taken from reference TRBV13 and TRBJ2-7, is AAGVIQSPRHLIKEKRETATLKCYPIPRHDTVYWYQQGPGQDPQFLISFYEKMQSDKGSIPDRFSAQQFSDYHSELNMSSLELGDSALYFCASSSSGFEQYFGPGTRLTVT.

The chain recombines TRBV27 with TRBJ1-1; 12 nucleotides match TRBD1. The germline CDR1 and CDR2 sequences are MNHEY and SMNVEV (reference sequence). The CDR3 extends over 19 amino acids. The V gene end was trimmed by 1 base and the J gene end by 11 bases; junction bases not matched to a gene: 20. CDR3 coding DNA: TGTGCCAGCAGTTTATTAGTGGGGGACAGGGGGCGAGTGTTTGACGGTGCTTTCTTT. This gives the protein CASSLLVGDRGRVFDGAFF.

This chain uses TRBV4-2 with TRBJ2-1; TRBD2 matches 7 bases. After removal of 4 bases from V and 4 bases from J, the junction contained 13 bases not matched to a gene. This CDR3 has 17 residues. Germline V lookup: CDR1 LGHNA, CDR2 YNFKEQ. In DNA, the CDR3 is TGTGCCAGCAGCCTGATATTAGGCGGGAGAGCGTACAATGAGCAGTTCTTC. As protein: CASSLILGGRAYNEQFF.

This chain connects TRBV29-1 to TRBJ1-3, with a possible D match to TRBD1 (6 bases). This CDR3 has 13 residues. Per the germline V gene, CDR1 is SQVTM and CDR2 is ANQGSEA. Trimming cost V 5 bases and J 0 bases, with 8 bases left between them. The chain's CDR3 is CSVQDSSGNTIYF. In nucleotides, the CDR3 is TGCAGCGTTCAGGACAGCTCTGGAAACACCATATATTTT.

This clone was seen more than once but under ten times. The chain is built from TRBV5-4 and TRBJ1-5, with D uncertain. The V gene's germline CDR1 is SGHNT and CDR2 YYREEE (reference sequence). V lost 4 bases to trimming and J lost 6 bases, with 11 bases between them. The length of the CDR3 is 13 residues. The CDR3 here is CASSLGPIQPQHF. In DNA form, the CDR3 reads TGTGCCAGCAGCCTCGGACCCATTCAGCCCCAGCATTTT.

The genes are TRBV4-1 and TRBJ2-2; 8 nucleotides align to TRBD1. V dropped 1 base and J dropped 6; count of bases not matched to a gene: 7. CDR1 is MGHRA and CDR2 is YSYEKL in the germline V gene. There are 16 residues in the CDR3. CDR3: CASSQGPGGVSGELFF. In nucleotides, the CDR3 is TGCGCCAGCAGCCAAGGCCCAGGGGGCGTTTCCGGGGAGCTGTTTTTT.

The chain combines TRBV6-1 with TRBJ2-7, with 9 bases identical to TRBD1. The CDR3 spans 13 residues. The germline V gene encodes CDR1 MNHNS and CDR2 SASEGT. The J segment lost 2 bases and the V segment lost 9 bases, leaving 5 bases of the junction unmatched. CDR3 in amino acids: CASRTGDPYEQYF. The CDR3, as DNA: TGTGCCAGTCGGACAGGGGATCCCTACGAGCAGTACTTC.

This clone was observed a single time. The gene calls are TRBV7-8 and TRBJ2-1, with D possibly being TRBD2 (5 bases). Germline V gives CDR1 SGHVS, CDR2 FQNEAQ. CDR3 length: 14 amino acids. The V end was cut by 5 bases, the J end by 5 bases, with 13 bases between. The CDR3 region has the DNA TGTGCCAGCAGCCCCTTTCGGGGAAACAATGAGCAGTTCTTC. Translating it yields CASSPFRGNNEQFF.

The V gene is TRBV28, the J gene TRBJ2-3; 8 bases map to TRBD1. The J segment lost 2 bases and the V segment lost 11 bases, leaving 3 bases of the junction unmatched. CDR1 MDHEN and CDR2 SYDVKM come from the germline V gene. The CDR3 loop spans 12 amino acids. The CDR3: CASRGPTDTQYF. DNA of the CDR3: TGTGCCTCCAGGGGGCCCACAGATACGCAGTATTTT.